This TCR beta chain was documented in a study of cytomegalovirus exposure and HLA in healthy donors (dated by TCRdb to the late 2010s). Regarding the complete study: An earlier analysis of approximately 590 of the donors reported more than 250 Gb of sequence data and 100 million to 140 million unique TCR beta sequences from some 180 million T cells. Roughly 300 gigabases of sequencing data and some 85 million unique TCR sequences were included in an early release covering about 600 HLA-typed donors. Of the 350 to 450 genotyped donors, approximately 83% fell in the genetic ancestry cluster associated with self-reported Caucasian donors. The study aimed to test whether signatures of past pathogen exposure could be identified by cataloging public T cell receptors. The study used immunosequencing to profile the T cell repertoires of several hundred subjects and linked those repertoires to cytomegalovirus serostatus. Besides the first cohort of under 700 subjects, a separate validation cohort made up of 90 to 150 different subjects was used. High-throughput TCR immunosequencing, statistical association of individual TCRs with disease status, and machine learning were combined to predict cytomegalovirus infection status. A later analysis re-examined previously published TCR beta repertoires from several hundred donors and added high-resolution HLA genotyping to investigate patterns of TCR occurrence. In the later analysis, no new phenotypic data were used to find candidate immune exposures; instead, reliance was placed on TCR beta sequences and their occurrence across donors. An earlier analysis of nearly 600 of the donors applied high-throughput TCR beta sequencing to assess whether each TCR beta V gene segment acted as functional or pseudogenic. Donor age, sex, ethnicity and CMV serostatus were compiled together with the repertoire data. A later genetic analysis used genome-wide SNP genotypes for about three fifths of the roughly 700 donors, treating that subset as a discovery cohort. Every repertoire in the discovery cohort had been generated on one and the same sequencing platform. Class I and class II HLA loci were covered by the typing at four-digit resolution. Typing coverage differed by locus: A, B, C, DRB1 and DQB1 were typed in roughly 620-630 donors, DQA1 in 522, DPA1 in approximately 610, and DPB1 in 450 to 490. About 5 DR-DQ haplotypes were handled as single units for association and clustering, since linkage in the cohort was strong. Among about 390 genotyped donors of the cohort, an average of approximately 250,000 unique TCR beta nucleotide sequences were sequenced per donor, 15% to 20% of them non-productive.

The cohort was made up of around 720 healthy bone marrow donors. At the time of sampling, all cohort members were nominally healthy, though unrecorded immune exposures were likely present. The donor tested CMV seronegative, placing the donor among the 350 or so seronegative members of the cohort. Every donor gave a peripheral blood sample, and the peripheral blood mononuclear cells from that sample were used for TCR beta sequencing. Genomic DNA was extracted from the blood cell samples with the Qiagen DNeasy Blood Extraction Kit. Concerning this clone itself: It has no known antigen specificity. No base quality values were provided; no much bigger clone lies one nucleotide off.

The library relied on the immunoSEQ multiplex PCR assay. For the multiplex PCR, a mixture combining 60 forward primers for TCR Vbeta segments and 13 reverse primers for TCR Jbeta segments was used. A multiplex PCR assay on genomic DNA amplified the CDR3 region of rearranged TCR beta genes. Amplified TCR beta libraries were sequenced as 87-base-pair reads on the Illumina HiSeq System. On the authors' methods: A later analysis tallied around 87 million unique TCR beta chains across the 700 or so repertoires, and approximately 11 million of those chains were shared by two or more donors. Raw reads were error-corrected and collapsed into unique sequences with a nearest-neighbor algorithm that merged closely related sequences to remove PCR and sequencing errors. To assign V, D and J gene segments, CDR3 sequences were aligned to IMGT reference sequences. For a sequence to be retained, at least a six-nucleotide match to both a V gene segment and a J gene segment was required. A rearrangement was called productive if the CDR3 had no stop codons and remained in frame with V and J, and every other rearrangement was called non-productive. Following IMGT convention, CDR3 was defined as the stretch from the second conserved V-encoded cysteine to the conserved J-encoded phenylalanine. In an earlier analysis of around 600 of the donors, sequences lacking an unambiguous match to a single V gene segment were excluded. In an earlier analysis of about 590 of the donors, a V segment was called functional when productive rearrangements were above 56.7%, and segregating when the standard deviation between donors exceeded 5%. To diagnose cytomegalovirus status from the catalog of TCR beta chain sequences, a statistical classification framework was built. In a later analysis, V and J genes were assigned by comparing TCR nucleotide sequences against IMGT/GENE-DB human TR gene sequences. The TCRdist pipeline was used in a later analysis to assign CDR3 sequences and most-parsimonious VDJ recombination scenarios. In a later analysis, each TCR beta chain was defined by its CDR3 amino acid sequence together with its V-gene family, and reads without a unique V-gene family were excluded. In a later analysis, approximately 640 highly shared, low-generation-probability nucleotide sequences were removed to address suspected cross-contamination and a sequencing artifact. In a later analysis, a clonal expansion index for each public chain was calculated from normalized within-repertoire ranks of inferred template counts. In a later analysis, generation probabilities were computed using a VDJ recombination model fitted to out-of-frame rearrangements, and the results were checked against IGoR. In a later analysis, hypergeometric tests were used to score TCR-TCR, TCR-HLA and TCR-CMV co-occurrence, with a repertoire-size bias correction applied to TCR pairs. False discovery rates were estimated in a later analysis by permuting HLA or CMV assignments 20 times. In a later analysis, co-occurring TCRs were grouped using DBSCAN, and TCRdist sequence similarity was added for clustering within HLA-allele-positive subsets. For co-occurrence clustering, repertoires with fewer than 30,000 or more than 120,000 public chains were excluded, along with roughly five repertoires with anomalous nucleotide sharing. The source is immuneACCESS, and TCRdb retained only in-frame sequences with V and J called. Part of the clones is not carried over; for the studies checked, unresolved V genes explain less than half of this, and the remainder is unexplained. V and J calls and clone size are copied from that table; D and trimming were computed from the DNA. Recorded for this sample are over 110,000 clones; roughly 80% of them occurred a single time. Just over 4.5% of the sample comes from the top ten.

Taken from the germline V gene, the CDR1 and CDR2 loops are SNHLY and FYNNEI. V drops 7 bases and J drops 5 bases, leaving 11 bases in between. The CDR3, cysteine through phenylalanine, is 12 amino acids long. Here the CDR3 DNA is all that survives: 36 bases in frame from base 1. Study-wide findings and limitations: V-gene and J-gene trimming of TCR beta chains was associated with a missense DCLRE1C variant in a later genetic analysis, and the association was replicated in an independent cohort. In a later analysis, HLA-associated TCR beta chains were found to be more clonally expanded and to have lower generation probabilities than equally common non-associated chains. HLA typing was unavailable for some donors at each locus, so association tests used only the typed subset. In a later analysis, several top co-occurrence clusters were reported to appear linked to parvovirus B19, influenza, CMV and Epstein-Barr virus. The 87-base-pair reads could not distinguish some IMGT-functional V segments, including TRBV6-2 and TRBV6-3, so those segments were excluded. Sequencing depth was assumed to be roughly uniform across donors in the presence/absence analyses, though that assumption may not hold. Specific HLA alleles were associated with roughly 17,000 TCR beta sequences at a false discovery rate of 0.05 in a later analysis. A further reported finding was that TCR beta sequences accurately predicted the HLA-A and HLA-B alleles for most subjects in the first cohort. When HLA alleles, especially DR and DQ, strongly co-occurred, attributing TCR associations to individual alleles was difficult. Linkage disequilibrium might explain the correlated functional status among segregating V segments, but an unknown experimental factor could not be excluded. Compared with the approximately 700-donor mean, donors in an Asian-associated ancestry cluster had fewer N-insertions in productive TCRs, according to a later genetic analysis. Most CMV-associated TCR beta chains appeared to be HLA-restricted in a later analysis, and the HLA associations seemed to be driven largely by CMV exposure. Broadly in line with IMGT annotations, most TCR beta V segments showed up in productive rearrangements about 87% or about 30% of the time in an earlier analysis of roughly 590 of the donors. In vitro tests confirmed that a few of the cytomegalovirus-associated TCR beta chains recognize cytomegalovirus antigens. While some public TCRs were present in many individuals, most TCR sequences turned up only very rarely across donors. The study listed 164 TCR beta chains as associated with cytomegalovirus. In both the original and validation cohorts, the classifier was reported to diagnose cytomegalovirus status with high specificity and sensitivity. Immune exposure information for the cohort was limited to CMV serostatus. A cluster of highly shared sequence variants was judged likely to be a technical artifact of the sequencing pipeline. According to a later analysis, TCR association rates differed among HLA loci, with DRB1 alleles showing the most associated TCRs and HLA-C alleles showing the fewest. The authors suggested that the approach could potentially be generalized to other disease states and immunological phenotypes. Because counts were too low, about 17 rarely observed V segments, including chromosome 9 orphons, were excluded from the earlier analysis of some 590 of the donors. The cohort was sequenced for TCR beta chains only, and without alpha or paired-chain data the features that could be detected were limited.

Sample: PBMCs. The clonotype originates from a man aged 40-49 years in good health and CMV-seronegative. The rearrangement joined TRBV2 to TRBJ1-1; a confident D gene designation cannot be given. The DNA sequence reads TGTGCCAGCAAGGACTATAGAACTGAAGCTTTCTTT. It is translated as CASKDYRTEAFF. When the CDR3 is completed using the reference TRBV2 and TRBJ1-1 genes on either side, the full variable domain is EPEVTQTPSHQVTQMGQEVILRCVPISNHLYFYWYRQILGQKVEFLVSFYNNEISEKSEIFDDQFSVERPDGSNFTLKIRSTKLEDSAMYFCASKDYRTEAFFGQGTRLTVV.